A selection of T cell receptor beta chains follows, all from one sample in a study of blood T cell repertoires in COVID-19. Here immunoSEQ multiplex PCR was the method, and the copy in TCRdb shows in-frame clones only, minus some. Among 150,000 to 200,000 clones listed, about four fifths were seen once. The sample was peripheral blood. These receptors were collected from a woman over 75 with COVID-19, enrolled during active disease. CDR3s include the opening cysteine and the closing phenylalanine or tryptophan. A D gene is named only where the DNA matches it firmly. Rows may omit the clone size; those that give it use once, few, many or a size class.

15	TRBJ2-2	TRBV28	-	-	TGTGCCAGCAGAGCAGGGTTAACGAACACCGGGGAGCTGTTTTTT	CASRAGLTNTGELFF
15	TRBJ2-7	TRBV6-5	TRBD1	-	TGTGCCAGCAGTAGGGGTGGACAGGGGGCCTACGAGCAGTACTTC	CASSRGGQGAYEQYF
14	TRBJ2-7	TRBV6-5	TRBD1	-	TGTGCCAGCAGTTACCCGGGACAGGTGTACGAGCAGTACTTC	CASSYPGQVYEQYF
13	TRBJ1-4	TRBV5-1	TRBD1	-	TGCGCCAGTAGACAGGGGGGCGTAGAAAAACTGTTTTTT	CASRQGGVEKLFF
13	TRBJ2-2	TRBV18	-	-	TGTGCCAGCTCAGAAGCATACACCGGGGAGCTGTTTTTT	CASSEAYTGELFF
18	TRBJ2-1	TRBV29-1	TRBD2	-	TGCAGCTTATCGGGACTAGCGGGGAGAGGTAGATTTTACAATGAGCAGTTCTTC	CSLSGLAGRGRFYNEQFF
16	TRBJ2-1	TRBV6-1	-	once	TGTGCCAGCAGTGAATGGTGGCTCGCGGCCTTGGATGAGCAGTTCTTC	CASSEWWLAALDEQFF
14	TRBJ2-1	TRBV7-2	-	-	TGTGCCAGCAGCTTGGGGTTAGGGGTGGATGAGCAGTTCTTC	CASSLGLGVDEQFF
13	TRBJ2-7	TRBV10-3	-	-	TGTGCCATCACTCCAGTCAGGGGCTACGAGCAGTACTTC	CAITPVRGYEQYF
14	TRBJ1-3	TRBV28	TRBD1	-	TGTGCCAGCAGTTTATGGATCGGACAGGGGACCATATATTTT	CASSLWIGQGTIYF
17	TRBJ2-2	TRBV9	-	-	TGTGCCAGCAGCGTAGCCTCCGGGTATGCAAAGACCGGGGAGCTGTTTTTT	CASSVASGYAKTGELFF
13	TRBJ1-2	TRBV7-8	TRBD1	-	TGTGCCAGCAGCTCCCGGACAGGAGATGGCTACACCTTC	CASSSRTGDGYTF
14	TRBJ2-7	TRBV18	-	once	TGTGCCAGCTCCGGAGGGACAGAACCCTACGAGCAGTACTTC	CASSGGTEPYEQYF
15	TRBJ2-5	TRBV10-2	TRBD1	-	TGCGCCAGCAGTGATCAGGCAGGGGGACGAGAGACCCAGTACTTC	CASSDQAGGRETQYF
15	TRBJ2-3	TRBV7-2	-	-	TGTGCCAGCAGGGTCGGGACTTCTGAAGCAGATACGCAGTATTTT	CASRVGTSEADTQYF
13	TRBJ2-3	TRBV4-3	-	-	TGCGCCAGCAGCCCAAGAGGCGGAGATACGCAGTATTTT	CASSPRGGDTQYF
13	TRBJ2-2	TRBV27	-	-	TGTGCCAGCAGAGCGGGCAACGCCGGGGAGCTGTTTTTT	CASRAGNAGELFF
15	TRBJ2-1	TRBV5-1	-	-	TGCGCCAGCAGCTTTAGTATAGCGGAATACAATGAGCAGTTCTTC	CASSFSIAEYNEQFF
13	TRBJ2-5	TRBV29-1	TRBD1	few	TGCAGCGTCGGGACAGGGCTTCAAGAGACCCAGTACTTC	CSVGTGLQETQYF
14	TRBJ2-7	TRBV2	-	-	TGTGCCAGCAGTCGGGACTCGACCTCCTACGAGCAGTACTTC	CASSRDSTSYEQYF
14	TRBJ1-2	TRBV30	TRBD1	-	TGTGCCTGGAATCGCCGGGACAGGGTGGGGGGCTACACCTTC	CAWNRRDRVGGYTF
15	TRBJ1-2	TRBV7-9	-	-	TGTGCCAGCAGCCCTCCAGGAGGGAACAACTATGGCTACACCTTC	CASSPPGGNNYGYTF
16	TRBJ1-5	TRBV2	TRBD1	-	TGTGCCAGCAGTGCCCGACGGGACAGGTCAAATCAGCCCCAGCATTTT	CASSARRDRSNQPQHF
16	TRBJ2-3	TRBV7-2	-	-	TGTGCCAGCAACGCGCGAGGGGGGGCCGGCACAGATACGCAGTATTTT	CASNARGGAGTDTQYF
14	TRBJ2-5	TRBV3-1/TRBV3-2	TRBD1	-	TGTGCCAGCAGCCCAAGACAGGGGAAGGAGACCCAGTACTTC	CASSPRQGKETQYF
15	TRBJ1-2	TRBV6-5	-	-	TGTGCCAGCAGTTACTCGAATGGCCGGGTTTTTGGCTACACCTTC	CASSYSNGRVFGYTF
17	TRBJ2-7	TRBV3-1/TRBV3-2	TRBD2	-	TGTGCCAGCAGCCGAACGACTAGCGGGAGGGCCGGACACGAGCAGTACTTC	CASSRTTSGRAGHEQYF
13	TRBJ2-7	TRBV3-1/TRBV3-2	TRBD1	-	TGTGCCACCCGGGACAGGGGCTCCTACGAGCAGTACTTC	CATRDRGSYEQYF
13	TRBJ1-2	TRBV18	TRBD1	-	TGTGCCAGCTCACCGGGACAGAATTATGGCTACACCTTC	CASSPGQNYGYTF
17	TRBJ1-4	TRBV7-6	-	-	TGTGCCAGCACCACCGCCCGGGGGGGCTCGGCTAATGAAAAACTGTTTTTT	CASTTARGGSANEKLFF
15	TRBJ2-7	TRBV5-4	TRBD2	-	TGTGCCAGCAGCGCCGGGACTAGCGGGGCCTACGAGCAGTACTTC	CASSAGTSGAYEQYF
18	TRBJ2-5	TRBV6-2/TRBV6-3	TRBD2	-	TGTGCCAGCAGTTACTCGTGGGGCCTAGCGGGGGGCCAAGAGACCCAGTACTTC	CASSYSWGLAGGQETQYF
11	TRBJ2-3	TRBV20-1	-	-	TGCAGTGCCGCAAGCGGGGATACGCAGTATTTT	CSAASGDTQYF
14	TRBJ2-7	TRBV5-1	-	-	TGCGCCAGCAGCTGGGAGGGGGTGGGCTACGAGCAGTACTTC	CASSWEGVGYEQYF
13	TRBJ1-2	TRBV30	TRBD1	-	TGTGCCTGGAGTGGGACAGGGGCCTATGGCTACACCTTC	CAWSGTGAYGYTF
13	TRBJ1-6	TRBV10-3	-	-	TGTGCCATCAGTGAAGGGGTGAGTTCACCCCTCCACTTT	CAISEGVSSPLHF
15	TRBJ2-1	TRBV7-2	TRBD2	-	TGTGCCAGCACCTACGGTCTAGCGGGGTACAATGAGCAGTTCTTC	CASTYGLAGYNEQFF
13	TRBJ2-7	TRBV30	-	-	TGTGCCTGGAGCGGGGTGTTGGGCGACGAGCAGTACTTC	CAWSGVLGDEQYF
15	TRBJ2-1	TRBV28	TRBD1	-	TGTGCCAGCAATTCGGGGACAGGGGGCTTAAATGAGCAGTTCTTC	CASNSGTGGLNEQFF